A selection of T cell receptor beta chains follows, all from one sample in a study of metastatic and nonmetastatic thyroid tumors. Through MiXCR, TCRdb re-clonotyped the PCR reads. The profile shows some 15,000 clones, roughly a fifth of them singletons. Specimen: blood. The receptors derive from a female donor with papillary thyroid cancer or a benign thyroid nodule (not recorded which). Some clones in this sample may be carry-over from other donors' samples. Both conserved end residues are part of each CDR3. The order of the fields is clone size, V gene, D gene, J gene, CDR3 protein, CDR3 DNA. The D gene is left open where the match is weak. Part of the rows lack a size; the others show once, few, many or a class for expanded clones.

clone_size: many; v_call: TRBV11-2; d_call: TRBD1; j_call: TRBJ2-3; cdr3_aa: CASSQVPGGSDTQYF; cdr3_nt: TGTGCCAGCAGCCAAGTCCCAGGGGGTTCAGATACGCAGTATTTT
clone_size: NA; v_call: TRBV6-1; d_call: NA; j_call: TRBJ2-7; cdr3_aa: CASSHEGVGHYEQYF; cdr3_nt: TGTGCCAGCAGCCACGAGGGCGTCGGACACTACGAGCAGTACTTC
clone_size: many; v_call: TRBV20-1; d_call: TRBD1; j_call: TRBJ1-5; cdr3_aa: CSARGTGQVSQPQHF; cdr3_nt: TGCAGTGCTAGAGGGACAGGACAGGTTAGTCAGCCCCAGCATTTT
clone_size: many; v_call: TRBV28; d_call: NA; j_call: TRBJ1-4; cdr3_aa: CASSSPHGAVGEKLFF; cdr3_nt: TGTGCCAGCAGTTCCCCCCACGGGGCGGTGGGTGAAAAACTGTTTTTT
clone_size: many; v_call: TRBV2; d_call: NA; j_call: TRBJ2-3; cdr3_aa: CASSDLLGGGDTDTQYF; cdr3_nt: TGTGCCAGCAGTGACCTCTTAGGAGGGGGGGACACAGATACGCAGTATTTT
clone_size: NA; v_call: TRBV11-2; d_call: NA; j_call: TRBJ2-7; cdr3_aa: CASSPWTFYEQYF; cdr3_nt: TGTGCCAGCAGCCCTTGGACATTTTACGAGCAGTACTTC
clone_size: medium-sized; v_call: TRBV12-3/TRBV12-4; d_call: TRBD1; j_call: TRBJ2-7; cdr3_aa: CASRTGAIYEQYF; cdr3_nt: TGTGCCAGCAGGACAGGGGCCATCTACGAGCAGTACTTC
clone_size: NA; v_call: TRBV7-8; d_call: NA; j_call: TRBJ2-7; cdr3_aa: CASSLVGQGFLSYEQYF; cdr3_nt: TGTGCCAGCAGCTTAGTTGGTCAGGGCTTCCTATCCTACGAGCAGTACTTC
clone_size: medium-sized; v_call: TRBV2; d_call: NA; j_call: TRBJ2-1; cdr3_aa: CASSSGLYYNEQFF; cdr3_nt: TGTGCCAGCAGCTCAGGACTATACTACAATGAGCAGTTCTTC
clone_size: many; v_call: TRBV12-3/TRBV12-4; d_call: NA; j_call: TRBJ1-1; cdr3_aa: CASRPPGGESSTEAFF; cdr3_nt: TGTGCCAGCAGACCGCCCGGGGGGGAATCGAGTACTGAAGCTTTCTTT
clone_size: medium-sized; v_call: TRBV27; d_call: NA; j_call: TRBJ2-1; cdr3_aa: CASSLNFYNEQFF; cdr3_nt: TGTGCCAGCAGTTTAAACTTTTACAATGAGCAGTTCTTC
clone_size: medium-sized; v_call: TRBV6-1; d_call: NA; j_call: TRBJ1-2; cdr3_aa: CATEGYTF; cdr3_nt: TGTGCCACCGAGGGCTACACCTTC
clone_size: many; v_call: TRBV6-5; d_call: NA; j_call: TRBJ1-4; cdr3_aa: CASSYTRDGNEKLFF; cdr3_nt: TGTGCCAGCAGTTACACCAGGGACGGAAATGAAAAACTGTTTTTT
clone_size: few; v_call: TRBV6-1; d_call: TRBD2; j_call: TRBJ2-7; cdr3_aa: CASGGLAGGTGEQYF; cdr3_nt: TGTGCCAGCGGAGGACTAGCGGGAGGTACGGGAGAGCAGTACTTC
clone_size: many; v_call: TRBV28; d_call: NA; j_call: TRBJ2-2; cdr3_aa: CASSRGITRELFF; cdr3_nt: TGTGCCAGCAGCCGAGGGATTACCAGGGAGCTGTTTTTT
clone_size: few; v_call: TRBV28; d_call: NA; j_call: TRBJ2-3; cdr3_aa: CASTQLGGITDTQYF; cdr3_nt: TGTGCCAGCACCCAACTTGGAGGTATCACAGATACGCAGTATTTT
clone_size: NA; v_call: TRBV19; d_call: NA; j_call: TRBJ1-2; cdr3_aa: CASSIGGPNYGYTF; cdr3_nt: TGTGCCAGTAGTATTGGGGGGCCTAACTATGGCTACACCTTC